This T cell receptor beta chain was observed in a study of PD-1 blockade in classical Hodgkin lymphoma. Study in general: Patients got intravenous nivolumab 3 mg/kg every 2 weeks.

Following autologous stem cell transplantation, relapse occurred in every patient, and exposure to brentuximab vedotin varied. Data came from immunoSEQ multiplex PCR; TCRdb stores just in-frame clones and leaves some out. The sample yields 60,000 or so clones, 90% seen once. The germline V gene has CDR1 SGHRS and CDR2 YFSETQ. The ends were cut back, 4 bases at V and 0 bases at J, with 13 bases in the middle. The CDR3 consists of 16 residues. Study-level findings and limits: It was CD4+ TCR diversity, not CD8+, that rose significantly by C4D1. Some patients began nivolumab under 1 year after ASCT. These patients were excluded from later analyses.

This clone was counted a single time. Its antigen is not identified. This clonotype originated in a human donor with classical Hodgkin lymphoma. Here the sequenced sample was peripheral blood mononuclear cells (PBMCs), taken at baseline. J is TRBJ1-4 and V is TRBV5-1, with D maybe TRBD1 (6 bases). The DNA for the CDR3 is TGCGCCAGCAGCCTGCGGACAGTTGCAACTAATGAAAAACTGTTTTTT. Translating it yields CASSLRTVATNEKLFF.